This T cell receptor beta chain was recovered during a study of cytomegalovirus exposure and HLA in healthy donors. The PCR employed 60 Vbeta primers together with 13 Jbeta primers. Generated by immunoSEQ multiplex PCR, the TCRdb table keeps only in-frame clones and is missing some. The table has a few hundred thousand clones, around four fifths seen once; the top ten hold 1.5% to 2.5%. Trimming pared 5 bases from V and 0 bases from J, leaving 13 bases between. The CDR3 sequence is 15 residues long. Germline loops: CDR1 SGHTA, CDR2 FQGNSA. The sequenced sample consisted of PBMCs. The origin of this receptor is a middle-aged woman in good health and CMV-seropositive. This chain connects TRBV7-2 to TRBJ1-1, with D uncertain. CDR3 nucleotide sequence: TGTGCCAGCAGCGTACACAGCCTAATGAACACTGAAGCTTTCTTT. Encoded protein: CASSVHSLMNTEAFF.